Below are 25 T cell receptor beta chains sequenced from a single sample in a study of T cell responses to AZD1222 COVID-19 vaccine. Generated by immunoSEQ multiplex PCR, the TCRdb table keeps only in-frame clones and is missing some. The data hold about 110,000 clones, with 65% to 85% observed a single time. The source material was peripheral blood, sampled on day 0 of AZD1222 vaccination. These receptors originate from an adult in good health.

This clone has more than one count but fewer than ten. The genes are TRBV5-6 and TRBJ2-1, with D perhaps matching TRBD2 (7 bases). The CDR3 loop spans 14 amino acids. Germline CDR1 SGHDT, CDR2 YYEEEE. The V gene lost 5 bases and the J gene lost 6 bases, with 15 bases spanning the gap. CDR3 nucleotides: TGTGCCAGCAGTCGACGGGGGGCCATCAATGAGCAGTTCTTC. This gives the protein CASSRRGAINEQFF.

This chain connects TRBV7-9 to TRBJ1-2; 7 bases match TRBD1. This CDR3 spans 14 amino acids. The J segment lost 4 bases and the V segment lost 5 bases, leaving 7 bases of the junction unmatched. Germline assignment: CDR1 SEHNR and CDR2 FQNEAQ (reference sequence). CDR3 in amino acids: CASSRDRAGYGYTF. The CDR3 nucleotides read TGTGCCAGCAGCCGCGACAGGGCAGGCTATGGCTACACCTTC. The full variable domain, rest sourced from reference TRBV7-9 and TRBJ1-2, is DTGVSQNPRHKITKRGQNVTFRCDPISEHNRLYWYRQTLGQGPEFLTYFQNEAQLEKSRLLSDRFSAERPKGSFSTLEIQRTEQGDSAMYLCASSRDRAGYGYTFGSGTRLTVV.

V gene TRBV6-2 or TRBV6-3 combines with J gene TRBJ1-1; 9 nucleotides line up with TRBD1. The CDR3 length is 13 residues. CDR1 MNHEY and CDR2 SVGEGT come from the germline V gene. J lost 6 bases, V lost 4 bases, and 3 bases had no gene match. This chain's CDR3 is CASSSDRGAEAFF. CDR3 DNA sequence: TGTGCCAGCAGTTCAGACAGGGGGGCTGAAGCTTTCTTT.

The chain links TRBV4-3 to TRBJ2-7; 8 bases fit TRBD2. This CDR3 spans 17 amino acids. Germline V gene lookup returns CDR1 LGHNA and CDR2 YSLEER. Trimming cost V 0 bases and J 3 bases; bases outside gene matches: 10. CDR3 sequence reads: CASSQDVTGGPGYEQYF. The CDR3 DNA is TGCGCCAGCAGCCAAGATGTTACGGGAGGGCCGGGCTACGAGCAGTACTTC.

This chain joins TRBV3-1 (or the pseudogene TRBV3-2) and TRBJ1-2; possibly TRBD1 for D (5 bases). Trimming left V 1 base short and J 9 bases short, with 12 bases between. Germline loops: CDR1 LGHDT, CDR2 YNNKEL (reference sequence). The CDR3 loop spans 13 amino acids. The CDR3 coding sequence is TGTGCCAGCAGCCAAGGGGGCCCAATTCGCTACACCTTC. The encoded protein is CASSQGGPIRYTF.

This clone was picked up a small number of times. CDR3 residues: CASSVGRNYGYTF. CDR3 bases: TGTGCCAGCAGCGTAGGACGCAACTATGGCTACACCTTC. The chain employs TRBV6-4 and TRBJ1-2; D is unresolved. Trimming removed 6 bases from V and 2 bases from J, with 10 bases in between. CDR1 and CDR2 (germline): MRHNA, SNTAGT. The CDR3 sequence is 13 residues long.

This clone has only a few counts. J is TRBJ1-4 and V is TRBV28; D unresolved. The germline V gene has CDR1 MDHEN and CDR2 SYDVKM. The CDR3 sequence is 13 residues long. The V end was cut by 6 bases, the J end by 10 bases, with 15 bases between. The CDR3, as DNA: TGTGCCAGCAGAGAATCATCCCGACTAAAACTGTTTTTT. This encodes CASRESSRLKLFF.

The chain carries TRBV7-2 and TRBJ1-5, with TRBD1 as a possible D gene (6 bases). The V end was cut by 1 base, the J end by 2 bases, with 12 bases between. The CDR3 has 16 residues. Germline assignment: CDR1 SGHTA and CDR2 FQGNSA. The CDR3 spells CASSLGGRGGNQPQHF. The CDR3, as DNA: TGTGCCAGCAGCTTAGGGGGGCGAGGCGGCAATCAGCCCCAGCATTTT. The variable domain in full, with the rest retrieved from reference TRBV7-2 and TRBJ1-5, is GAGVSQSPSNKVTEKGKDVELRCDPISGHTALYWYRQSLGQGLEFLIYFQGNSAPDKSGLPSDRFSAERTGGSVSTLTIQRTQQEDSAVYLCASSLGGRGGNQPQHFGDGTRLSIL.

In this sample, this clone turned up a few times. V gene TRBV19 combines with J gene TRBJ2-2; the match to TRBD1 covers 9 bases. CDR3 size: 15 residues. Trimming at V came to 5 bases and at J to 7 bases, leaving 8 bases not matched to a gene. CDR1 is LNHDA and CDR2 is SQIVND in the germline V gene (reference sequence). The CDR3 loop reads CASSSTGGVGGELFF. The CDR3 bases are TGTGCCAGTAGTTCGACAGGGGGGGTTGGCGGGGAGCTGTTTTTT.

In its sample, this clone was seen a few times. The chain is built from TRBV6-1 and TRBJ1-2; 8 bases agree with TRBD1. CDR1 and CDR2 (germline): MNHNS, SASEGT. J gave up 6 bases and V 1 base, and 1 base lay outside the gene matches. This CDR3 is built from 13 residues. The chain's CDR3 is CASSEEQGDGYTF. In DNA, the CDR3 is TGTGCCAGCAGTGAAGAACAGGGGGATGGCTACACCTTC.

This chain links TRBV2 with TRBJ2-1; tentatively, D is TRBD2 (5 bases). Germline V CDR1 and CDR2: SNHLY, FYNNEI. This CDR3 has 14 residues. With 7 bases removed from V and 1 base from J, the gap between germline ends came to 11 bases. For the CDR3, the DNA is TGTGCCAGCACTCCGGGATATTCCTACAATGAGCAGTTCTTC. Residues: CASTPGYSYNEQFF.

The chain links TRBV28 to TRBJ1-1, with D possibly TRBD1 on 5 matching bases. CDR3 size: 14 residues. CDR1 and CDR2 from the germline V gene are MDHEN and SYDVKM. V lost 4 bases to trimming and J lost 1 base, with 10 bases between them. The CDR3 loop reads CASSWGYQNTEAFF. As DNA, the CDR3 is TGTGCCAGCAGTTGGGGGTACCAGAACACTGAAGCTTTCTTT. The variable domain in full, with the rest retrieved from reference TRBV28 and TRBJ1-1, is DVKVTQSSRYLVKRTGEKVFLECVQDMDHENMFWYRQDPGLGLRLIYFSYDVKMKEKGDIPEGYSVSREKKERFSLILESASTNQTSMYLCASSWGYQNTEAFFGQGTRLTVV.

The rearrangement joins TRBV4-3 to TRBJ2-1; 9 bases fit TRBD1. Germline V gene lookup returns CDR1 LGHNA and CDR2 YSLEER. CDR3 length: 15 residues. V lost 0 bases to trimming and J lost 9 bases; unmatched junction nucleotides: 6. Here the CDR3 DNA reads TGCGCCAGCAGCCAAGAAGAAAGGACAGGGGTTGAGCAGTTCTTC. Its translation is CASSQEERTGVEQFF.

A remark on this clone: A junction end diverges from the germline sequence, so it may reflect a read error. The CDR3: CASSLWTGTVTF. Written as DNA, the CDR3 is TGTGCCAGCAGTTTATGGACCGGGACAGTTACCTTC. The chain is built from TRBV28 and TRBJ2-7; 7 positions match TRBD1. Germline assignment: CDR1 MDHEN and CDR2 SYDVKM. The CDR3 is 12 amino acids.

The chain combines TRBV6-1 with TRBJ1-5; D may be TRBD1 (5 bases). Germline loops: CDR1 MNHNS, CDR2 SASEGT. Trimming took 1 base from V and 10 from J, leaving 14 bases between them. The length of the CDR3 is 14 residues. CDR3 sequence: CASSEDRRRSPQHF. The CDR3 nucleotides read TGTGCCAGCAGTGAAGACAGGCGCCGAAGCCCCCAGCATTTT.

This clone came up once. The CDR3 nucleotides are TGTGCCAGTAGTATCGGGATGGAGGGGGCGTTTGGCTACACCTTC. It codes for CASSIGMEGAFGYTF. V usage is TRBV19 and J usage is TRBJ1-2; 7 bases match TRBD1. The CDR3 is 15 amino acids. Germline trimming cut 3 bases from V and 7 bases from J; bases unmatched to any gene: 11. Germline V gene sequence: CDR1 LNHDA, CDR2 SQIVND (reference sequence).

The chain uses TRBV9 and TRBJ1-4; weak D call: TRBD1 (5 bases). CDR3 length equals 15 residues. Looked up from germline, CDR1 is SGDLS and CDR2 is YYNGEE. The V end was cut by 3 bases, the J end by 10 bases, with 19 bases between. The CDR3 nucleotides are TGTGCCAGCAGCGCACTCCAGGGCCGCGCCGGAAAACTGTTTTTT. This translates into CASSALQGRAGKLFF.

This clone was picked up one time. The CDR3 nucleotides read TGTGCCAGTAGTATAAGGTGGAGTAATTCACCCCTCCACTTT. It translates to CASSIRWSNSPLHF. This chain connects TRBV19 to TRBJ1-6; D not certain. From germline, CDR1 is LNHDA and CDR2 SQIVND (reference sequence). The CDR3 runs 14 residues. The germline V and J ends were trimmed by 2 bases and 6 bases, with 8 bases remaining between them.

The J gene is TRBJ2-3, the V gene TRBV29-1; TRBD1 aligns across 11 bases. This CDR3 has 16 amino acids. After removal of 6 bases from V and 4 bases from J, the junction contained 12 bases not matched to a gene. The germline V gene encodes CDR1 SQVTM and CDR2 ANQGSEA. CDR3 amino acids: CSVVGQGGMGPDTQYF. Here the CDR3 DNA reads TGCAGCGTGGTGGGACAGGGGGGAATGGGCCCAGATACGCAGTATTTT.

This clone has more than one count but fewer than ten. The gene calls are TRBV7-2 and TRBJ2-7; maybe TRBD2 (6 bases). CDR1 and CDR2 from the germline V gene are SGHTA and FQGNSA. The CDR3 covers 15 residues. The V end lost 5 bases, the J end lost 2 bases, and 16 bases lay between the germline ends. The CDR3 reads CASSLGSSETYEQYF. The CDR3 nucleotides are TGTGCCAGCAGCCTCGGTTCTAGCGAAACCTACGAGCAGTACTTC.

V and J are TRBV2 and TRBJ1-5, with a weak D call TRBD1 (5 bases). This CDR3 contains 14 residues. The V end was cut by 7 bases, the J end by 7 bases, with 17 bases between. Per germline, CDR1 SNHLY and CDR2 FYNNEI. The CDR3 nucleotides are TGTGCCAGCACAGAGGGGTTGGGTTTCCAGCCCCAGCATTTT. It specifies CASTEGLGFQPQHF.

Notes on this clone: Other DNA sequences in this specimen translate into the identical CDR3. This chain connects TRBV18 to TRBJ2-1, with TRBD1 matching over 7 bases. The V gene end was trimmed by 4 bases and the J gene end by 2 bases; junction bases not matched to a gene: 5. This CDR3 is built from 15 residues. The V gene's germline CDR1 is KGHSH and CDR2 LQKENI. DNA for the CDR3: TGTGCCAGCTCACTTGGTACAGGGGCCTACAATGAGCAGTTCTTC. Amino acids: CASSLGTGAYNEQFF.

This CDR3 reads CASSPPSARWDYGYTF. Here the CDR3 DNA reads TGTGCCAGCAGCCCACCGTCGGCCCGGTGGGACTATGGCTACACCTTC. V gene TRBV7-9 combines with J gene TRBJ1-2; D call uncertain. V was trimmed by 5 bases and J by 3 bases, leaving 19 bases between them. The V gene's germline CDR1 is SEHNR and CDR2 FQNEAQ (reference sequence). This CDR3 has 16 residues.

The rearrangement uses TRBV7-2 and TRBJ2-5; TRBD2 matches 8 bases. CDR3 length: 13 residues. The germline gives CDR1 SGHTA, CDR2 FQGNSA. Trimming cost V 6 bases and J 4 bases; bases outside gene matches: 4. The CDR3 DNA reads TGTGCCAGCAGTTTCGGGGGGGGAGAGACCCAGTACTTC. It translates to CASSFGGGETQYF.

The chain links TRBV10-3 to TRBJ2-7; 14 positions agree with TRBD2. Germline V CDR1 and CDR2: ENHRY, SYGVKD. With V trimmed by 4 bases and J by 4 bases, 3 bases remained unmatched. The CDR3 runs to 15 residues. CDR3 loop: CAISGGTSGSYEQYF. The CDR3, as DNA: TGTGCCATCAGTGGGGGGACTAGCGGGAGTTACGAGCAGTACTTC.